These 27 T cell receptor beta chains came from one sample sequenced in a study of naive and memory T cell subsets. An equimolar mix of two oligonucleotides served as the beta constant-region primer for TRBC1 and TRBC2. Via MiXCR, TCRdb re-called the UMI-ligation and nested PCR reads, giving one row per CDR3 protein. The data show about 5,400 distinct CDR3 sequences, around 7% seen once. The sequencing sample was made of effector memory CD8+ T cells from blood. Regarding subset: effector memory, CD45RA- CD27-. The receptors were sampled from a human donor in good health.

This clonotype was observed a few times. V usage is TRBV12-3 or TRBV12-4 and J usage is TRBJ1-1; no clear D. Deletions cut 5 bases from V and 3 bases from J, with 7 bases between. This CDR3 has 12 amino acids. The CDR3 spells CASSTVHTEAFF. The DNA for the CDR3 is TGTGCCAGCAGTACAGTGCACACTGAAGCTTTCTTT.

This clonotype was seen ten or more times. This chain uses TRBV4-3 with TRBJ2-2; 9 positions agree with TRBD2. Germline V gene data show CDR1 as LGHNA and CDR2 as YSLEER. This CDR3 has 16 amino acids. The V and J ends lost 0 bases and 9 bases, in that order; junction bases with no gene match: 8. DNA of the CDR3: TGCGCCAGCAGCCAAGATTTCGCTAGCGGGACCCGGGAGCTGTTTTTT. Translation: CASSQDFASGTRELFF.

At least ten counts were recorded for this clonotype. This chain joins TRBV28 and TRBJ2-1; the match to TRBD1 covers 8 bases. The length of the CDR3 is 16 residues. Germline CDR1 and CDR2: MDHEN and SYDVKM. J lost 6 bases, V lost 2 bases, and 9 bases had no gene match. In DNA form, the CDR3 reads TGTGCCAGCAGTTTACCCAGGCAGGGGGCGCGCAATGAGCAGTTCTTC. Amino acid sequence: CASSLPRQGARNEQFF. Variable domain in full (rest from reference TRBV28 and TRBJ2-1): DVKVTQSSRYLVKRTGEKVFLECVQDMDHENMFWYRQDPGLGLRLIYFSYDVKMKEKGDIPEGYSVSREKKERFSLILESASTNQTSMYLCASSLPRQGARNEQFFGPGTRLTVL.

This clonotype has ten or more counts. The chain couples TRBV20-1 to TRBJ2-1; 9 nucleotides line up with TRBD2. This CDR3 has 15 amino acids. The trim removed 0 bases at V and 3 bases at J, leaving 3 bases unmatched. Per the germline V gene, CDR1 is DFQATT and CDR2 is SNEGSKA (reference sequence). The CDR3 DNA sequence: TGCAGTGCTAGAGAGGCTAGCGGGGACTACAATGAGCAGTTCTTC. This codes for CSAREASGDYNEQFF.

In this sample, this clonotype is medium-sized (0.01 to 0.1%). The chain links TRBV12-3 or TRBV12-4 to TRBJ1-1; TRBD1 aligns across 7 bases. The CDR3 length is 12 residues. The ends lost 9 bases at V and 6 bases at J; junction bases unmatched: 7. CDR3 loop: CASQGGESEAFF. The CDR3 DNA reads TGTGCCAGTCAGGGGGGGGAATCTGAAGCTTTCTTT.

This clonotype was observed many times. The CDR3 DNA reads TGTGCCAGCAGTTCTCCGGGACTTAGCACAGATACGCAGTATTTT. Translated: CASSSPGLSTDTQYF. V is TRBV6-6 and J is TRBJ2-3, with D perhaps matching TRBD2 (6 bases). This CDR3 has 15 residues. The V and J ends lost 4 bases and 0 bases respectively, with 11 bases between them. Germline CDR1 MNHNY, CDR2 SVGAGI (reference sequence).

The table lists this clonotype with many counts. J is TRBJ2-3 and V is TRBV6-4; D may be TRBD2 (6 bases). This CDR3 has 14 amino acids. Per germline, CDR1 MRHNA and CDR2 SNTAGT. The V end was cut by 8 bases, the J end by 0 bases, with 12 bases between. CDR3 amino acids: CASSRGTSTDTQYF. The CDR3 bases are TGTGCCAGCTCGCGCGGGACTAGCACAGATACGCAGTATTTT.

The chain employs TRBV20-1 and TRBJ2-7; 9 bases match TRBD1. The CDR3 runs to 12 residues. Germline CDR1 DFQATT, CDR2 SNEGSKA (reference sequence). With V trimmed by 6 bases and J by 4 bases, 4 bases remained unmatched. For the CDR3, the DNA is TGCAGTGCCCGGGACAGGGAATACGAGCAGTACTTC. It translates to CSARDREYEQYF.

This clonotype was detected a few times. The chain employs TRBV30 and TRBJ2-1; D is undetermined. Germline V lookup: CDR1 GTSNPN, CDR2 SVGIG (reference sequence). CDR3 length equals 15 residues. V lost 1 base to trimming and J lost 0 bases, with 10 bases between them. This CDR3 is CAWSEGDPSYNEQFF. The CDR3 DNA is TGTGCCTGGAGTGAAGGCGATCCCTCCTACAATGAGCAGTTCTTC.

CDR3 sequence: CASSALGTAGGEQYF. The CDR3 DNA reads TGTGCCAGCAGCGCTTTAGGGACAGCTGGAGGGGAGCAGTACTTC. The genes are TRBV12-3 or TRBV12-4 and TRBJ2-7; weak D call: TRBD1 (7 bases). The CDR3 has 15 residues. V was pared by 6 bases and J by 7 bases, with 22 bases between.

The chain carries TRBV18 and TRBJ2-3, with TRBD2 as a possible D gene (6 bases). The CDR3 length is 16 residues. Trimming removed 0 bases at V and 3 bases at J, with 13 bases between. Germline CDR1 KGHSH, CDR2 LQKENI. The CDR3 loop reads CASSPPSGASTDTQYF. Written as DNA, the CDR3 is TGTGCCAGCTCACCACCTAGCGGAGCCTCAACAGATACGCAGTATTTT.

In this sample, this clonotype turned up many times. The rearrangement links TRBV20-1 to TRBJ1-1; weak D call: TRBD1 (5 bases). Trimming took 6 bases from V and 3 from J, leaving 11 bases between them. Per the germline V gene, CDR1 is DFQATT and CDR2 is SNEGSKA (reference sequence). The CDR3 sequence is 12 residues long. CDR3 residues: CSARLGDTEAFF. The CDR3 DNA follows: TGCAGTGCCCGGCTAGGGGACACTGAAGCTTTCTTT.

There are many counts of this clonotype. The chain couples TRBV4-3 to TRBJ2-1; D is possibly TRBD1 or TRBD2 (5 bases each). V lost 0 bases, J lost 8 bases, and 17 bases lay in between. This CDR3 spans 16 amino acids. From germline, CDR1 is LGHNA and CDR2 YSLEER. The CDR3 is CASSQDWPTRGDEQFF. The CDR3 nucleotides read TGCGCCAGCAGCCAAGATTGGCCAACCCGAGGGGATGAGCAGTTCTTC.

This clonotype appeared many times. This chain joins TRBV6-2 or TRBV6-3 and TRBJ2-1; D is unclear. V was cut by 2 bases and J by 2 bases, with 7 bases left in between. There are 14 residues in the CDR3. CDR1 is MNHEY, CDR2 SVGEGT, per germline. The CDR3 region is CASSYEETYNEQFF. The CDR3, as DNA: TGTGCCAGCAGTTACGAGGAAACCTACAATGAGCAGTTCTTC.

This clonotype was picked up a small number of times. V and J are TRBV6-6 and TRBJ2-2; D remains ambiguous. From germline, CDR1 is MNHNY and CDR2 SVGAGI (reference sequence). There are 15 residues in the CDR3. V was clipped by 5 bases and J by 4 bases, with 14 bases between them. In DNA, the CDR3 is TGTGCCAGCAGTCAATCCGCTCAGGTCACCGGGGAGCTGTTTTTT. This sequence encodes CASSQSAQVTGELFF.

This clonotype has a count of ten or more. The V and J genes are TRBV6-1 and TRBJ1-2, with TRBD1 matching 7 bases. The CDR3 is 16 amino acids. V trimming: 5 bases; J trimming: 3 bases; junction bases outside the gene matches: 12. CDR1 and CDR2 from the germline V gene are MNHNS and SASEGT. Here the CDR3 DNA reads TGTGCCAGCAGTCCGAACGGAAACAGGGGCGACTATGGCTACACCTTC. Its protein is CASSPNGNRGDYGYTF.

This clonotype came up many times. CDR3 nucleotides: TGTGCCAGCAGTGAGCACAGTGACACCGGGGAGCTGTTTTTT. Amino acid sequence: CASSEHSDTGELFF. The chain joins TRBV6-4 to TRBJ2-2; the D is unclear. The V gene lost 3 bases and the J gene lost 3 bases, with 8 bases spanning the gap. The CDR3 totals 14 residues. Germline V lookup: CDR1 MRHNA, CDR2 SNTAGT.

At least ten counts were recorded for this clonotype. The rearrangement links TRBV6-4 to TRBJ2-1; tentatively, D is TRBD2 (6 bases). From germline, CDR1 is MRHNA and CDR2 SNTAGT. Trimming shortened V by 2 bases and J by 0 bases, and 14 bases separated the two germline ends. The CDR3 runs to 17 residues. CDR3 sequence reads: CASSDGSSGNSYNEQFF. In DNA form, the CDR3 reads TGTGCCAGCAGTGACGGAAGTAGCGGTAACTCCTACAATGAGCAGTTCTTC.

The chain uses TRBV20-1 and TRBJ2-1; 12 nucleotides align to TRBD2. The length of the CDR3 is 17 residues. The V gene end was trimmed by 7 bases and the J gene end by 4 bases; junction bases not matched to a gene: 14. Germline CDR1 is DFQATT and CDR2 is SNEGSKA (reference sequence). The CDR3 reads CSVYSFTTSGGYNEQFF. The CDR3 DNA is TGCAGTGTTTATTCATTTACGACTAGCGGGGGTTACAATGAGCAGTTCTTC.

In the case of this clonotype: A much bigger clone sits one base away, suggesting this may be a read error. The chain is built from TRBV12-3 or TRBV12-4 and TRBJ2-7; weak D call: TRBD1 (6 bases). The CDR3 has 16 residues. V gave up 6 bases and J gave up 0 bases, with 18 bases separating them. The CDR3 DNA sequence: TGTGCCAGCAGCTCCGGGACAAGGGAAGGCTCCTACGAGCAGTACTTC. Translation gives CASSSGTREGSYEQYF.

This clonotype has ten or more counts. The chain carries TRBV20-1 and TRBJ1-1; D not certain. The CDR3 length is 13 residues. V was clipped by 1 base and J by 4 bases, with 10 bases between them. Germline-derived CDR1 and CDR2 are DFQATT and SNEGSKA (reference sequence). CDR3 loop: CSARGLRGTEAFF. In DNA form, the CDR3 reads TGCAGTGCTAGAGGGTTAAGAGGCACTGAAGCTTTCTTT.

This clonotype was picked up a small number of times. The rearrangement uses TRBV20-1 and TRBJ1-6; no definite D call. Trimming stripped 4 bases from V and 9 bases from J, with 13 bases between. CDR1 DFQATT and CDR2 SNEGSKA come from the germline V gene (reference sequence). The CDR3 is made up of 13 amino acids. CDR3 protein: CSANGLEASPLHF. CDR3 in DNA: TGCAGTGCTAACGGCCTTGAGGCTTCACCCCTCCACTTT.

Judged by abundance, this clonotype is medium-sized. The chain combines TRBV6-6 with TRBJ2-3; 8 bases are a match to TRBD2. The trim removed 6 bases at V and 4 bases at J, leaving 12 bases unmatched. Per germline, CDR1 MNHNY and CDR2 SVGAGI (reference sequence). The CDR3 has 16 amino acids. The CDR3 spells CASSRTAGEGADTQYF. CDR3 sequence (DNA): TGTGCCAGCAGCCGAACAGCGGGAGAGGGGGCAGATACGCAGTATTTT.

This clonotype was detected ten times or more. At one boundary the junction diverges from the germline segment, which might be a read error. The V gene is TRBV4-3, the J gene TRBJ2-7; TRBD1 aligns across 8 bases. The CDR3 spans 14 residues. CDR1 LGHNA and CDR2 YSLEER come from the germline V gene. CDR3 DNA: TGCGCCAGCAGTCAAGGACAGGGTTCCTACGAGCAGTACTTC. This sequence encodes CASSQGQGSYEQYF.

At least ten counts were recorded for this clonotype. CDR3 loop: CSVDSEGEVSYGYTF. The CDR3 region has the DNA TGCAGCGTTGATTCGGAGGGTGAAGTTAGCTATGGCTACACCTTC. The genes are TRBV29-1 and TRBJ1-2; D unresolved. Germline assignment: CDR1 SQVTM and CDR2 ANQGSEA. CDR3 length equals 15 residues. The V and J ends lost 3 bases and 4 bases respectively, with 18 bases between them.

This clonotype was counted a few times. The J gene is TRBJ2-5, the V gene TRBV12-3 or TRBV12-4; D could derive from TRBD1 or TRBD2 (5 bases each). V was shortened by 5 bases and J by 9 bases, with 10 bases between the two germline ends. This CDR3 has 11 amino acids. The CDR3 DNA reads as TGTGCCAGCAGTATCCAGGGAGCCCAGTACTTC. Protein sequence: CASSIQGAQYF.

This clonotype was counted at least ten times. This chain links TRBV20-1 with TRBJ1-5; D uncertain. The CDR3 is 13 residues long. The germline CDR1 and CDR2 sequences are DFQATT and SNEGSKA (reference sequence). V was shortened by 3 bases and J by 2 bases, with 8 bases between the two germline ends. CDR3 bases: TGCAGTGCTAGCGGCGGTGGCAATCAGCCCCAGCATTTT. Residues: CSASGGGNQPQHF.